Each of the 14 T cell receptor beta chains below was sequenced from the same sample in a study of vaccination effects on CD4 cells after COVID-19. Libraries were prepared by immunoSEQ multiplex PCR; TCRdb keeps only in-frame clonotypes and omits some of them. The data show tens of thousands of clones, approximately 80% seen once. When ten to eleven days of culture had elapsed, CD4+ T cells were isolated. These receptors have no known antigen. This sample comprised CD4+ T cells from PBMCs cultured without peptide, obtained before COVID-19 vaccination. The source of these receptors is a human donor who received a COVID-19 vaccine.

This sequence joins TRBV5-1 and TRBJ2-1; D might be TRBD1 or TRBD2, each matching 5 bases. This CDR3 is built from 14 residues. Per the germline V gene, CDR1 is SGHRS and CDR2 is YFSETQ. Deletions cut 0 bases from V and 9 bases from J, with 13 bases between. This CDR3 is CASSLDGGNVEQFF. CDR3 nucleotides: TGCGCCAGCAGCTTGGATGGGGGTAATGTTGAGCAGTTCTTC.

The CDR3 nucleotides are TGTGCTAGTGGCCCCGTCGTCACTGAAGCTTTCTTT. This encodes CASGPVVTEAFF. The chain employs TRBV12-5 and TRBJ1-1; D remains ambiguous. Germline-derived CDR1 and CDR2 are LGHNT and FRNRAP. V was shortened by 6 bases and J by 4 bases, with 9 bases between the two germline ends. The CDR3 length is 12 residues.

In its sample, this clone was seen a few times. The V gene is TRBV3-1 (or the pseudogene TRBV3-2), the J gene TRBJ2-1, with 8 bases aligning to TRBD2. The CDR3 contains 16 residues. The V gene's germline CDR1 is LGHDT and CDR2 YNNKEL (reference sequence). Trimming removed 4 bases from V and 2 bases from J; junction bases left unmatched: 7. The CDR3 sequence is CASSPGGALAYNEQFF. The CDR3 DNA reads TGTGCCAGCAGCCCGGGAGGGGCCCTCGCCTACAATGAGCAGTTCTTC.

V usage is TRBV20-1 and J usage is TRBJ2-3; D may be TRBD2 (6 bases). Germline V gene data show CDR1 as DFQATT and CDR2 as SNEGSKA (reference sequence). Trimming cost V 3 bases and J 0 bases, with 13 bases left between them. This CDR3 comprises 15 residues. The CDR3 sequence is CSASGVAASTDTQYF. The CDR3 region has the DNA TGCAGTGCTAGTGGGGTAGCGGCTAGCACAGATACGCAGTATTTT.

The rearrangement joins TRBV10-1 to TRBJ2-5; D is undetermined. Germline V gene data show CDR1 as WNHNN and CDR2 as SYGVQD (reference sequence). The V end was cut by 2 bases, the J end by 4 bases, with 11 bases between. The CDR3 runs to 14 residues. CDR3: CASSENTSPETQYF. CDR3 coding DNA: TGCGCCAGCAGTGAGAACACCAGCCCAGAGACCCAGTACTTC.

The chain links TRBV5-5 to TRBJ2-5; D call uncertain. Trimming pared 2 bases from V and 5 bases from J, leaving 7 bases between. This CDR3 is built from 12 residues. Germline V gene data show CDR1 as SGHKS and CDR2 as YYEKEE (reference sequence). As DNA, the CDR3 is TGTGCCAGCAGCTTTATCAGTGAGACCCAGTACTTC. It specifies CASSFISETQYF.

This clone was observed a handful of times. The chain combines TRBV24-1 with TRBJ1-3; no reliable D call. The germline gives CDR1 KGHDR, CDR2 SFDVKD. The CDR3 consists of 15 residues. The germline V and J ends were trimmed by 2 bases and 0 bases, with 7 bases remaining between them. In nucleotides, the CDR3 is TGTGCCACCAGTGATTCCCGCAACTCTGGAAACACCATATATTTT. It encodes CATSDSRNSGNTIYF.

This clone was seen more than once but under ten times. V usage is TRBV27 and J usage is TRBJ1-2; D perhaps matches TRBD1 (6 bases). Trimming removed 5 bases from V and 6 bases from J, with 10 bases in between. The CDR3 sequence is 12 residues long. Germline V gives CDR1 MNHEY, CDR2 SMNVEV (reference sequence). The CDR3: CASSQQGNGYTF. The DNA of the CDR3 is TGTGCCAGCAGTCAACAGGGAAATGGCTACACCTTC.

V and J are TRBV19 and TRBJ1-6; 8 nucleotides align to TRBD1. This CDR3 is built from 13 residues. V was clipped by 5 bases and J by 9 bases; unmatched bases: 3. Per germline, CDR1 LNHDA and CDR2 SQIVND (reference sequence). Here the CDR3 reads CASSSTGGSPLHF. CDR3 nucleotides: TGTGCCAGTAGTTCAACAGGGGGTTCACCCCTCCACTTT. Together with reference TRBV19 and TRBJ1-6, the CDR3 gives the full variable domain: DGGITQSPKYLFRKEGQNVTLSCEQNLNHDAMYWYRQDPGQGLRLIYYSQIVNDFQKGDIAEGYSVSREKKESFPLTVTSAQKNPTAFYLCASSSTGGSPLHFGNGTRLTVT.

The CDR3 protein is CASSHDRLAGLNNEQFF. The CDR3, as DNA: TGTGCCAGCAGCCATGATCGACTAGCGGGGCTAAACAATGAGCAGTTCTTC. The rearrangement joins TRBV4-2 to TRBJ2-1; 11 positions agree with TRBD2. Germline-derived CDR1 and CDR2 are LGHNA and YNFKEQ. V lost 3 bases, J lost 5 bases, and 9 bases stayed unmatched. This CDR3 has 17 residues.

The V gene is TRBV5-6, the J gene TRBJ2-1, with TRBD2 matching 8 bases. After removal of 4 bases from V and 2 bases from J, the junction contained 8 bases not matched to a gene. CDR1 and CDR2 from the germline V gene are SGHDT and YYEEEE. The CDR3 extends over 16 amino acids. The CDR3 bases are TGTGCCAGCAGCAATAGCGGGGTCACCGCCTACAATGAGCAGTTCTTC. Translation gives CASSNSGVTAYNEQFF.

The chain combines TRBV6-5 with TRBJ2-4; 8 bases are shared with TRBD2. Trimming at V came to 10 bases and at J to 7 bases, leaving 12 bases not matched to a gene. CDR3 length: 14 residues. CDR1 and CDR2 from the germline V gene are MNHEY and SVGAGI. The CDR3 protein is CATQITGTRNIQYF. CDR3 DNA: TGTGCCACCCAAATTACCGGGACTAGGAACATTCAGTACTTC.

The chain links TRBV27 to TRBJ1-2, with D maybe TRBD1 (6 bases). Per germline, CDR1 MNHEY and CDR2 SMNVEV (reference sequence). This CDR3 spans 15 amino acids. Trimming took 5 bases from V and 1 from J, leaving 14 bases between them. CDR3 protein: CASSPRTVVNYGYTF. The CDR3 DNA reads TGTGCCAGCAGTCCCCGGACAGTAGTTAACTATGGCTACACCTTC.

The chain has TRBV11-2 and TRBJ2-7; 8 positions match TRBD2. The J segment lost 0 bases and the V segment lost 5 bases, leaving 6 bases of the junction unmatched. Germline V CDR1 and CDR2: SGHAT, FQNNGV. This CDR3 comprises 15 residues. The CDR3 region is CASSRTSGSSYEQYV. CDR3 DNA: TGTGCCAGCAGCCGAACTAGCGGAAGCTCCTACGAGCAGTACGTC.